This TCR beta chain emerged from a study of T cell responses to AZD1222 COVID-19 vaccine. Study observations and caveats: Two AZD1222 administrations were followed by greater Spike-specific TCR breadth and depth. Baseline seropositivity occurred in only 5 or 6 AZD1222 recipients.

The protocol was immunoSEQ multiplex PCR, while the TCRdb copy is restricted to in-frame clones and leaves out a portion. The sample records fewer than 150,000 clones, roughly 90% being singletons. Details on this clone: What it binds is unknown.

Germline loops: CDR1 SGHVS, CDR2 FQNEAQ. V gave up 0 bases and J gave up 0 bases, with 10 bases separating them. The CDR3 is made up of 16 amino acids. V is TRBV7-8 and J is TRBJ2-3; D remains unclear. The sequence came from an adult in good health. The material sequenced was peripheral blood, taken on day 0 of AZD1222 vaccination. This chain's CDR3 is CASSLAPALSTDTQYF. DNA for the CDR3: TGTGCCAGCAGCTTAGCGCCGGCACTTAGCACAGATACGCAGTATTTT.